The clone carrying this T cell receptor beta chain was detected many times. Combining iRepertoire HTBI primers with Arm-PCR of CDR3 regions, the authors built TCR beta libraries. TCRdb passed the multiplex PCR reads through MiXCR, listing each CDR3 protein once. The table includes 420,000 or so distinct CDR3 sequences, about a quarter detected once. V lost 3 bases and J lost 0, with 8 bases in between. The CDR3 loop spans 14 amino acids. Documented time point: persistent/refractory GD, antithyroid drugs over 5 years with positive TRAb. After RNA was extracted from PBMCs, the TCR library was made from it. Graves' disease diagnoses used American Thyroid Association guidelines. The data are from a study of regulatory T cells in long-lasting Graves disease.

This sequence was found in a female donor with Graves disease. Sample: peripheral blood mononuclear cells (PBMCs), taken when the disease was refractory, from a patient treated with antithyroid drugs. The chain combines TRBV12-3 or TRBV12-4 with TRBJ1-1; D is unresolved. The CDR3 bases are TGTGCCAGCAGTTTCTCAACTCTGAACACTGAAGCTTTCTTT. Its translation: CASSFSTLNTEAFF.